Detailed here is one TCR beta chain. Its antigen is not identified. This sample is part of a study of T-cell memory formation after mild COVID-19. At the level of the study: For the most part, TCR clusters were specific to one donor.

Whole-study findings and limits: The finding that pre-infection memory included some responding clones suggested that cross-reactive memory joined.

V shed 5 bases and J 4 bases; nucleotides not matched to a gene: 7. Germline loops: CDR1 MNHEY, CDR2 SVGAGI. The CDR3 sequence is 15 residues long. TCRalpha and TCRbeta libraries used 5'RACE with constant-segment primers and UMIs. TCRdb reprocessed the 5' RACE reads with MiXCR, giving one entry per CDR3 protein. This table has about 620,000 distinct CDR3 sequences, approximately 19% appearing once. The sample comprised PBMCs or a T cell subset sorted from them (not recorded which). The TCR was taken from an adult woman who had mild COVID-19 (a few samples of this study predate the infection). Cell type and time point are not known. V usage is TRBV6-5 and J usage is TRBJ2-5; 10 bases line up with TRBD1. CDR3 sequence: CASSRQGARGETQYF. CDR3 bases: TGTGCCAGCAGTCGACAGGGGGCGCGAGGAGAGACCCAGTACTTC.